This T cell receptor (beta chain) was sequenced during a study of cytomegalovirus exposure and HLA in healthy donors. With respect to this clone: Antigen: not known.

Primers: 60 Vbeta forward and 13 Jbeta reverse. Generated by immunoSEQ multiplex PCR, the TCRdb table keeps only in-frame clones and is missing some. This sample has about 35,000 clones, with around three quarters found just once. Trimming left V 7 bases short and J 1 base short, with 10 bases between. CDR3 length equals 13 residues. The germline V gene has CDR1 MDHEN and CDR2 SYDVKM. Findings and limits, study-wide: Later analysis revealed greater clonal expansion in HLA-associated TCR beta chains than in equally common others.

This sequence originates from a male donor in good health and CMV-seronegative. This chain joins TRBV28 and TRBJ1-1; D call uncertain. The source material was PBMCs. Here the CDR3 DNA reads TGTGCCAGCATAGAGGCCAGGAACACTGAAGCTTTCTTT. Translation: CASIEARNTEAFF. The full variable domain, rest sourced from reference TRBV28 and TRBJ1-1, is DVKVTQSSRYLVKRTGEKVFLECVQDMDHENMFWYRQDPGLGLRLIYFSYDVKMKEKGDIPEGYSVSREKKERFSLILESASTNQTSMYLCASIEARNTEAFFGQGTRLTVV.